This T cell receptor beta chain was profiled in a study of patients and donors after allogeneic stem cell transplantation. In TCRdb, the RT-PCR reads were re-called with MiXCR into one record per CDR3 protein. The profile shows about 160,000 distinct CDR3 sequences, 24% of them singletons. Germline V lookup: CDR1 LGHDT, CDR2 YNNKEL (reference sequence). This CDR3 is 14 amino acids long. V dropped 1 base and J dropped 3 bases, with 10 bases sitting between them. The V gene is TRBV3-1, the J gene TRBJ2-7, with D perhaps assigned TRBD1 or TRBD2 (5 bases each). The sequence was obtained from a human donor who was either an allogeneic HSCT recipient or a stem cell or donor lymphocyte infusion donor (not recorded which). It is not recorded whose cells these are; they may come from a transplant donor. Sequencing was performed on blood, either unsorted or a sorted T cell fraction (not recorded which). The CDR3 nucleotides are TGTGCCAGCAGCCAAGTAGCGAGGGGCTACGAGCAGTACTTC. Translation: CASSQVARGYEQYF.